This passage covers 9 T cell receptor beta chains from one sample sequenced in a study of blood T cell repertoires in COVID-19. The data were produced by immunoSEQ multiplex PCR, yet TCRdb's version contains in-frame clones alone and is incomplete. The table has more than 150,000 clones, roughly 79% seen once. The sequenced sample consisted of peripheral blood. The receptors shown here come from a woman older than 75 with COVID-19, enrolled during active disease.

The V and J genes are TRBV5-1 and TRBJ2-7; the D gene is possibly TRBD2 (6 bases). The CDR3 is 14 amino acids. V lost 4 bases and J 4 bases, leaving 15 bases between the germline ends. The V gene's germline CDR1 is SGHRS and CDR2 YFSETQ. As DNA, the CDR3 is TGCGCCAGCAGCCGGACGGGAGAGCATTACGAGCAGTACTTC. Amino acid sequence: CASSRTGEHYEQYF.

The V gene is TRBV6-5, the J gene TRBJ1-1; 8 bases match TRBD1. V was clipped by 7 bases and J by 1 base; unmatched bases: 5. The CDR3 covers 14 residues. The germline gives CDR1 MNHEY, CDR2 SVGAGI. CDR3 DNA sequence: TGTGCCAGCATCCTGGACAGGGCGAACACTGAAGCTTTCTTT. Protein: CASILDRANTEAFF.

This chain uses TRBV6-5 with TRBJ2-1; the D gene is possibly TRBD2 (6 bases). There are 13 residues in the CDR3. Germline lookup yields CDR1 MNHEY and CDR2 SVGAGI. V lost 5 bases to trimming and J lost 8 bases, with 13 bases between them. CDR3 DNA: TGTGCCAGCAGTCTACGACTAGTCGATGAGCAGTTCTTC. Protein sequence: CASSLRLVDEQFF.

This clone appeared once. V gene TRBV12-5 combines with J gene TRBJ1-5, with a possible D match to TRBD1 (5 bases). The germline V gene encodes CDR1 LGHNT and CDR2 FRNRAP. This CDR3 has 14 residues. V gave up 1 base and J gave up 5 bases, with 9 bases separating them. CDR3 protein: CASGLGGRDQPQHF. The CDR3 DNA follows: TGTGCTAGTGGTTTGGGGGGCAGGGATCAGCCCCAGCATTTT.

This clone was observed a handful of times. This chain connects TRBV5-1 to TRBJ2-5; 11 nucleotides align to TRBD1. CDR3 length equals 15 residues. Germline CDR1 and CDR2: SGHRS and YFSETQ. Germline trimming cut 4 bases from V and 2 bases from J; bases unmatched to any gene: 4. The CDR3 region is CASSVRDRGQETQYF. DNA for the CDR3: TGCGCCAGCAGCGTCCGGGACAGGGGGCAAGAGACCCAGTACTTC.

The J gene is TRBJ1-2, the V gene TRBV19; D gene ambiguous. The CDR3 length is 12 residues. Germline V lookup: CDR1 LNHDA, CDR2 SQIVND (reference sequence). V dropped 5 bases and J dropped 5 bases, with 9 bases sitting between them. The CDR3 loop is CASSAGWYGYTF. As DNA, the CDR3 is TGTGCCAGTAGTGCGGGGTGGTATGGCTACACCTTC.

The CDR3 loop reads CASSLAQRGAYEQYF. The CDR3 DNA is TGTGCCAGCAGCTTGGCCCAGCGGGGGGCCTACGAGCAGTACTTC. This chain links TRBV5-6 with TRBJ2-7, with 9 positions matching TRBD2. The V and J ends lost 0 bases and 2 bases, in that order; junction bases with no gene match: 3. The length of the CDR3 is 15 residues. Per the germline V gene, CDR1 is SGHDT and CDR2 is YYEEEE.

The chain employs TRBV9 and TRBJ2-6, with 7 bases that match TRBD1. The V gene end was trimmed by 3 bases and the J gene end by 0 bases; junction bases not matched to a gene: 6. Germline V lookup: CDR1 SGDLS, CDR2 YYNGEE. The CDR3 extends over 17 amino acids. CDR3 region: CASSATGTISGANVLTF. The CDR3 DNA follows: TGTGCCAGCAGCGCGACAGGGACCATCTCTGGGGCCAACGTCCTGACTTTC.

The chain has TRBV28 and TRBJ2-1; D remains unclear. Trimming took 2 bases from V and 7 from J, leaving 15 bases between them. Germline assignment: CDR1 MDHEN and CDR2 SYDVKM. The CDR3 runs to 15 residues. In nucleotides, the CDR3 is TGTGCCAGCAGTTTACGGATAGCTGAATTTAATGAGCAGTTCTTC. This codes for CASSLRIAEFNEQFF.